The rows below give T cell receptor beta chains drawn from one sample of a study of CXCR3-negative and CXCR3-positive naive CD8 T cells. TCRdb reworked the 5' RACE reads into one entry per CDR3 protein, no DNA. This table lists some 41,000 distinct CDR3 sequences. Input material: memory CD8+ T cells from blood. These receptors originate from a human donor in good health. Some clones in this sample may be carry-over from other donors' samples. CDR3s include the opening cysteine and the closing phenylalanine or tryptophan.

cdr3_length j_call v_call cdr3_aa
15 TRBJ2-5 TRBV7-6 CASSPMGPRQETQYF
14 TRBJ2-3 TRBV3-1 CASSLLAGTDTQYF
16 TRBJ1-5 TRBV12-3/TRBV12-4 CASSPGWQSSNQPQHF
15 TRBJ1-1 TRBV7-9 CASSSMGKQNTEAFF
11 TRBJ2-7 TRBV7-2 CASSLAHEQYF
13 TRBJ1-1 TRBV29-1 CSVDGATNTEAFF
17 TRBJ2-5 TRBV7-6 CASSPFALQGQKETQYF
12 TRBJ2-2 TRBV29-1 CSVEADTGELFF
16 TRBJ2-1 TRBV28 CASSFTRRQGYNEQFF
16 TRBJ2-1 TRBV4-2 CASSQDQSESYNEKFF
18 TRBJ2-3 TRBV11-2 CASSLPSPSGGGIDTQYF
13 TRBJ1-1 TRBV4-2 CASSHTLNTEAFF
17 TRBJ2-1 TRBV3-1 CASSQDTGEPSYNEPFF
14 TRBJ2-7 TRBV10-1 CASSDSKPPYEQYF
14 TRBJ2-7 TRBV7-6 CASSLTVASSEQYF
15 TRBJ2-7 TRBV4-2 CASSLEGTASYEQYF
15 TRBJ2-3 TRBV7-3 CAGSLYGGVTDTQYF
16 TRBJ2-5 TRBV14 CASSQRGSGGEETQYF
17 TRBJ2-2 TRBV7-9 CASSLDRTGTSTGELFF
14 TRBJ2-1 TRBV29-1 CSVDGTGEGNEQFF
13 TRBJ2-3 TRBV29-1 CSGRQEITDTQYF
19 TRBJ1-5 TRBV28 CASSLLRSGSRYSNQPQHF
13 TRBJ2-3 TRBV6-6 CASTEGRTDTQYF
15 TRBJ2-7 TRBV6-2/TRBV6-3 CASSYPPDSMYEQYF
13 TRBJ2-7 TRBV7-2 CASRRQGAYEQYF
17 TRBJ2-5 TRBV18 CASSPVHGREFAETQYF
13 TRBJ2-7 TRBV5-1 CASSFAVTYEQYF
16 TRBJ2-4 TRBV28 CASRPGTGLAKNIQYF